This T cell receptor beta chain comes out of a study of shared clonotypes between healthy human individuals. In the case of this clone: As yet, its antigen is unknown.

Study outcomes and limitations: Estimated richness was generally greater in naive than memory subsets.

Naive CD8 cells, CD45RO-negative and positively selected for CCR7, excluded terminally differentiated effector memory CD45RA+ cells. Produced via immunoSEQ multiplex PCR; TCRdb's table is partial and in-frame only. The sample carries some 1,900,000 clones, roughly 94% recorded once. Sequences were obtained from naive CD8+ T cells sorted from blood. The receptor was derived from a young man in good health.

The CDR3: CASSSPGQNYGYTF. CDR3 in DNA: TGTGCCAGCAGCTCCCCGGGACAGAACTATGGCTACACCTTC. The chain recombines TRBV5-4 with TRBJ1-2; TRBD1 aligns across 7 bases. The V gene's germline CDR1 is SGHNT and CDR2 YYREEE (reference sequence). This CDR3 is 14 amino acids long. V was clipped by 3 bases and J by 2 bases; unmatched bases: 4. Supplemented by reference TRBV5-4 and TRBJ1-2, the full variable domain reads ETGVTQSPTHLIKTRGQQVTLRCSSQSGHNTVSWYQQALGQGPQFIFQYYREEENGRGNFPPRFSGLQFPNYSSELNVNALELDDSALYLCASSSPGQNYGYTFGSGTRLTVV.